This T cell receptor (beta chain) was identified during a study of T cells in localized non-small cell lung cancer (dated by TCRdb to the early 2020s). Regarding the study in general: The study examined T cell repertoires in a few hundred patients with early-stage NSCLC and compared tumors with uninvolved tumor-adjacent lungs. The cohort was made up of roughly 250 treatment-naive NSCLC patients whose localized lung tumors had been resected. Of the NSCLC patients, fewer than 150 were male and roughly 110 were female, and the mean age was about 69 years.

At diagnosis, tumor, uninvolved tumor-adjacent lung and peripheral blood were collected and then preserved as a mix of FFPE and fresh-frozen material. For TCR repertoire profiling, blood samples were analyzed as peripheral blood mononuclear cells. Concerning this clone itself: Its antigen specificity is not known. No much larger clonotype is one base removed from it; base qualities were not supplied.

The investigation overall reported the following: Higher blood T cell density associated with longer overall survival, while higher adjacent-lung clonality associated with shorter survival. Uninvolved tumor-adjacent lung showed the highest T cell clonality, higher than tumor, which suggests more focused antigenic responses in the adjacent lung. Of the top 100 tumor clones, a median of 57 were detected in paired uninvolved adjacent lung; 28 were also among that lung's top 100. Because of the exploratory design, TCR variables were selected using unadjusted p-values without false-discovery rate correction. Because multi-region tumor sequencing was not performed, intratumor heterogeneity could not be ruled out.

V and J are trimmed by 4 bases and 3 bases, and the gene matches miss 9 bases of the junction. The germline V gene gives CDR1 as SGHTS and CDR2 as YDEGEE. Inclusive of the bounding cysteine and phenylalanine, the CDR3 is 15 residues long. Solely the CDR3 DNA is kept, with 45 bases framed from the first base. The immunoSEQ Assay was used to sequence TCR beta CDR3 regions from DNA. The paper's processing steps were these. T cell density was computed as TCR beta template counts normalized to usable DNA estimated by amplifying housekeeping genes. The preseqR package was used to estimate richness by extrapolating to 400,000 templates for PBMC samples and to 120,000 templates for tissue samples. Clonality was defined as one minus Pielou's evenness. Differential abundance testing on productive amino-acid clonotypes, with a minimum total count of 5 and an alpha of 0.1, was used to identify tissue-enriched TCRs. The Jaccard Index and the Morisita Overlap Index were used to measure repertoire overlap between compartments. TCR beta CDR3s were clustered by GLIPH together with public tetramer-defined viral CDR3s, and at least three viral sequences plus V-gene enrichment were required for viral motifs. What TCRdb holds here is the immuneACCESS table cut down to in-frame rearrangements. Part of the clones is not present; checked against another copy, under half of the missing clones reflect an unresolved V gene, and the others are unexplained. The V and J calls and clone size were taken over from that table, and D and trimming were inferred from the DNA. The sample table lists 72,000 or so clones, approximately 84% of them with a count of one. Approximately 13% of the sample goes to the ten largest clones.

This TCR derives from a female donor of 60 years or more with stage I lung adenocarcinoma. The sample was peripheral blood, taken before any cancer treatment. The rearranged segments are TRBV5-8 and TRBJ2-7, with 8 central nucleotides matching TRBD1. The sequence in DNA is TGTGCCAGCAGCCCTTGGACAGGGAACATCTACGAGCAGTACTTC. This codes for CASSPWTGNIYEQYF.